These 7 T cell receptor beta chains originate from one sample sequenced in a study of T cells in Graves' hyperthyroidism and ophthalmopathy. Amplified TCR beta CDR3 regions derived from RNA transcripts. The study used the HTBI primer set for a first-round RT-PCR of the TCR CDR3. TCRdb reprocessed the multiplex PCR reads via MiXCR and lists one record per CDR3 protein. The sample lists approximately 530,000 distinct CDR3 sequences, about 20% occurring once. The sample taken for sequencing was blood. These receptors originate from a middle-aged man with Graves' ophthalmopathy.

There are a few counts of this clonotype. The chain is built from TRBV7-2 and TRBJ2-7; 9 bases match TRBD2. CDR3 length: 19 amino acids. J lost 2 bases, V lost 1 base, and 15 bases had no gene match. From germline, CDR1 is SGHTA and CDR2 FQGNSA. CDR3 sequence reads: CASSLEQPSTSGLAYEQYF. The DNA for the CDR3 is TGTGCCAGCAGCTTAGAACAGCCGTCGACTAGCGGACTCGCCTACGAGCAGTACTTC.

This clonotype has more than one count but fewer than ten. This sequence joins TRBV15 and TRBJ2-7; D is ambiguous. With 0 bases removed from V and 3 bases from J, the gap between germline ends came to 12 bases. The CDR3 contains 15 residues. Germline values: CDR1 LNHNV, CDR2 YYDKDF (reference sequence). CDR3 in amino acids: CATSREGNVGYEQYF. CDR3 DNA: TGTGCCACCAGCAGAGAGGGAAATGTTGGCTACGAGCAGTACTTC.

In its sample, this clonotype was seen a few times. This sequence joins TRBV29-1 and TRBJ2-1; D perhaps matches TRBD1 (5 bases). Trimming took off 8 bases at V and 2 bases at J, with 13 bases between the two ends. CDR1 is SQVTM and CDR2 is ANQGSEA in the germline V gene. CDR3 size: 13 residues. The CDR3 region is CSLRQGAYNEQFF. The CDR3 DNA reads as TGCAGCCTTCGGCAGGGTGCCTACAATGAGCAGTTCTTC.

A remark on this clonotype: Sequence at one end of the junction differs from germline and may be a read error. The gene calls are TRBV2 and TRBJ2-5; D may be TRBD1 (6 bases). Germline CDR1 SNHLY, CDR2 FYNNEI. The CDR3 has 14 residues. The CDR3 loop is CASRRRTAKETQHF. DNA of the CDR3: TGTGCCAGCAGGCGACGGACAGCTAAGGAGACCCAGCACTTC.

CDR3 loop: CASSSITHRDPSTDTQYF. In nucleotides, the CDR3 is TGTGCCAGCAGTTCCATCACCCACAGGGACCCTAGCACAGATACGCAGTATTTT. The chain uses TRBV27 and TRBJ2-3; D might be TRBD1 (6 bases). Germline lookup yields CDR1 MNHEY and CDR2 SMNVEV (reference sequence). Trimming removed 4 bases at V and 0 bases at J, with 20 bases between. The CDR3 loop spans 18 amino acids.

The V call is TRBV10-3, the J call TRBJ1-2; D is ambiguous. The germline V gene encodes CDR1 ENHRY and CDR2 SYGVKD. V was shortened by 0 bases and J by 7 bases, with 9 bases between the two germline ends. This CDR3 region has 13 residues. The CDR3 nucleotides read TGTGCCATCAGTGAGTCGAAGCTTAGTGGCTACACCTTC. Translation gives CAISESKLSGYTF.

V is TRBV7-8 and J is TRBJ1-3; the D gene is possibly TRBD1 (5 bases). The CDR3 loop spans 15 amino acids. The ends were cut back, 5 bases at V and 2 bases at J, with 13 bases in the middle. Germline-derived CDR1 and CDR2 are SGHVS and FQNEAQ. The DNA of the CDR3 is TGTGCCAGCAGCCCGTGGGGGGGACCTGGAAACACCATATATTTT. Its translation is CASSPWGGPGNTIYF.